The table lists the clone carrying this T cell receptor (beta chain) with many counts. The target antigen is unknown. These data are taken from a study of T cell clonality in common variable immunodeficiency. Study-wide points: Shared TCRbeta clones were fewer between CVID subjects than controls. Compared with healthy controls, CVID subjects showed increased TCRbeta clonality, mostly in about a third.

Assay: immunoSEQ multiplex PCR; the TCRdb copy retains only in-frame clones and omits some. The record shows under 45,000 clones for this sample, with no singletons present. This clonotype originated in a person between 18 and 75 years old in good health. Sample: peripheral blood mononuclear cells.

The chain's CDR3 is CASSPGQLEKLFF. The covered CDR3 bases are TGTGCCAGCTCACCGGGGCAGCTAGAAAAA. The chain has TRBV18 and TRBJ1-4, with D perhaps TRBD1 (5 bases). The read falls 3 residues short of the CDR3 end, and the missing part is taken from the germline J gene. The CDR3 length is 13 residues. V was shortened by 3 bases and J by 8 bases, with 10 bases between the two germline ends. Germline CDR1 is KGHSH and CDR2 is LQKENI.